The present T cell receptor (beta chain) was sequenced within a study of prognosis after radiotherapy for stage I lung cancer. Looking at the study overall: In total, roughly 13 men and over five women took part as patients, aged 53 to 84 with a median of around 70 years.

This clonotype appeared many times. Germline loops: CDR1 LGHNA, CDR2 YNFKEQ. Trimming pared 4 bases from V and 1 base from J, leaving 10 bases between. This CDR3 comprises 14 residues. CDR3 of TCR beta was amplified from genomic DNA via a two-round multiplex PCR. It was primers specific to each TRBV and TRBJ gene that first-round PCR used. TCRdb re-called the multiplex PCR reads through MiXCR, storing one row per CDR3 protein. This table holds 25,000 to 35,000 distinct CDR3 sequences, 40% to 55% found once. This receptor was obtained from a donor of 50 years or more with non-small cell lung cancer. The source material was PBMCs, sampled before or after stereotactic body radiation therapy (not recorded which). The V gene is TRBV4-2, the J gene TRBJ2-5; D may be TRBD2 (6 bases). The CDR3 DNA reads TGTGCCAGCAGCCTCGGGACTGCCCAAGAGACCCAGTACTTC. Translated: CASSLGTAQETQYF.